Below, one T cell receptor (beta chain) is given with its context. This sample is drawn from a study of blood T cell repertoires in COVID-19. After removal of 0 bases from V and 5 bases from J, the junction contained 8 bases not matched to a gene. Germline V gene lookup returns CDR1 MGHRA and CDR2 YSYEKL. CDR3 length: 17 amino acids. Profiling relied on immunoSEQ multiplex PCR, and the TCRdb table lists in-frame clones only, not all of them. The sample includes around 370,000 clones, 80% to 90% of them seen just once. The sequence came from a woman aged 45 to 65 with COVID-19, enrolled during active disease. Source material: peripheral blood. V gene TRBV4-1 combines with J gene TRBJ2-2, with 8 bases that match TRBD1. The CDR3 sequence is CASSQEAQGAWTGELFF. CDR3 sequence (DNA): TGCGCCAGCAGCCAAGAGGCGCAGGGGGCTTGGACCGGGGAGCTGTTTTTT.